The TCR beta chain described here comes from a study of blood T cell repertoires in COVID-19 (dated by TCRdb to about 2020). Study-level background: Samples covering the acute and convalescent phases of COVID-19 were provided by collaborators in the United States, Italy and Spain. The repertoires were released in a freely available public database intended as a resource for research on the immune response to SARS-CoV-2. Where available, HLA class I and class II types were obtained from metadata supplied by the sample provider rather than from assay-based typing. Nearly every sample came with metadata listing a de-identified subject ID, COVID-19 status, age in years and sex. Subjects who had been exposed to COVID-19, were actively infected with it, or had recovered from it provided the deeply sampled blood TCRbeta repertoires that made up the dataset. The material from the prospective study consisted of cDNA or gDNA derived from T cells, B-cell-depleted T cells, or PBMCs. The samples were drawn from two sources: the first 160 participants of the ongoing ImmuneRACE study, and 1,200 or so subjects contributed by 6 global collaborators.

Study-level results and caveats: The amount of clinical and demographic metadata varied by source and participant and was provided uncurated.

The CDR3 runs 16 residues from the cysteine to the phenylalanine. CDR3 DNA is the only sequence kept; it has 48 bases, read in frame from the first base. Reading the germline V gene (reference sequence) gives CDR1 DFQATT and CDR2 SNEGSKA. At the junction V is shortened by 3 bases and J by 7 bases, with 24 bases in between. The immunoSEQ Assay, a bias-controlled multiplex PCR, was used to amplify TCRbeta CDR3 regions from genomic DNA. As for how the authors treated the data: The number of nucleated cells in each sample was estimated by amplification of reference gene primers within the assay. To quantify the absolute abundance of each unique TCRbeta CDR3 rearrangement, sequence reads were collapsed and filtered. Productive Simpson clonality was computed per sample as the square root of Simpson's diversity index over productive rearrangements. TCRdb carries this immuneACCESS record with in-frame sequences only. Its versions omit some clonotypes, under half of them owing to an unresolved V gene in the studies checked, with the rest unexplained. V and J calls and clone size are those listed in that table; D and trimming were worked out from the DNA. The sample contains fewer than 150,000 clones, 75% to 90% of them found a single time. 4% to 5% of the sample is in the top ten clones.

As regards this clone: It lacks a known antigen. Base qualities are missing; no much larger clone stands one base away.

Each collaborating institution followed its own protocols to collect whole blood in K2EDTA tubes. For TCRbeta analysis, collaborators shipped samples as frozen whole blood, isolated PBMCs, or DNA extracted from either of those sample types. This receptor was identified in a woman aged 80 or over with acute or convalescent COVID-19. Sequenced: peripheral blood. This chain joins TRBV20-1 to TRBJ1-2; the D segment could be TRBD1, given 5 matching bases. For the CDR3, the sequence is CSASPVPSRGYGGYTF. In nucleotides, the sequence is TGCAGTGCTAGTCCGGTTCCTTCTAGGGGCTATGGTGGCTACACCTTC.